The rows below give T cell receptor beta chains drawn from one sample of a study of regulatory T cells in long-lasting Graves disease. TCRdb itself ran the multiplex PCR reads through MiXCR, one entry per CDR3 protein. The data show hundreds of thousands of distinct CDR3 sequences, with about 22% seen just once and roughly 7% held by the top ten. The material sequenced was peripheral blood mononuclear cells (PBMCs), taken when the disease was refractory, from a patient treated with antithyroid drugs. The receptors here all came from a female donor with Graves disease. Each CDR3 is given with its conserved first and last residue. Fields, in order: clone size, D gene, CDR3 length, J gene, V gene, CDR3 DNA, CDR3 protein. A D gene is named only where the DNA matches it firmly. Not every row has a clone size; where given, it reads once, few, many or a size class.

clone size: many
D gene: -
CDR3 length: 11
J gene: TRBJ1-1
V gene: TRBV25-1
CDR3 DNA: TGTGCCACCCTCTTCGGCACTGAAGCTTTCTTT
CDR3 protein: CATLFGTEAFF

clone size: -
D gene: TRBD2
CDR3 length: 13
J gene: TRBJ2-5
V gene: TRBV20-1
CDR3 DNA: TGCAGTGCCAATAGCGGGAGGCGAGAGACCCAGTACTTC
CDR3 protein: CSANSGRRETQYF

clone size: many
D gene: -
CDR3 length: 14
J gene: TRBJ1-2
V gene: TRBV12-3/TRBV12-4
CDR3 DNA: TGTGCCAGCAGCCGACCCGGGACAACCTATGGCTACACCTTC
CDR3 protein: CASSRPGTTYGYTF

clone size: many
D gene: TRBD1
CDR3 length: 11
J gene: TRBJ1-2
V gene: TRBV20-1
CDR3 DNA: TGCAGTGCAACAGGGGACTATGGCTACACCTTC
CDR3 protein: CSATGDYGYTF

clone size: -
D gene: TRBD1
CDR3 length: 16
J gene: TRBJ2-1
V gene: TRBV7-9
CDR3 DNA: TGTGCCAGCAGCTTAGTAGAGGACAGGCCAGCGGAGGAGCAGTTCTTC
CDR3 protein: CASSLVEDRPAEEQFF

clone size: few
D gene: TRBD1
CDR3 length: 14
J gene: TRBJ2-7
V gene: TRBV27
CDR3 DNA: TGTGCCAGCAGTTTCTCGACAGGGGTCTACGAGCAGTACTTC
CDR3 protein: CASSFSTGVYEQYF

clone size: many
D gene: TRBD1
CDR3 length: 15
J gene: TRBJ1-2
V gene: TRBV28
CDR3 DNA: TGTGCCAGCAGTTCCACGGACAGGGGTATCTATGGCTACACCTTC
CDR3 protein: CASSSTDRGIYGYTF

clone size: many
D gene: -
CDR3 length: 13
J gene: TRBJ1-4
V gene: TRBV20-1
CDR3 DNA: TGCAGTGCTCCTAAGCATCCAAATGAAAAACTGTTTTTT
CDR3 protein: CSAPKHPNEKLFF

clone size: few
D gene: -
CDR3 length: 14
J gene: TRBJ1-2
V gene: TRBV4-1
CDR3 DNA: TGCGCCAGCAGCGAACGACAGAGTAACTATGGCTACACCTTC
CDR3 protein: CASSERQSNYGYTF

clone size: many
D gene: -
CDR3 length: 12
J gene: TRBJ2-7
V gene: TRBV12-3/TRBV12-4
CDR3 DNA: TGTGCCAGCAGTCCCACCCGTCGAGAGCAGTACTTC
CDR3 protein: CASSPTRREQYF

clone size: -
D gene: -
CDR3 length: 14
J gene: TRBJ2-5
V gene: TRBV4-1
CDR3 DNA: TGCGCCAGCAGCCCTCAATGGGGGCAAGAGACCCAGTACTTC
CDR3 protein: CASSPQWGQETQYF

clone size: many
D gene: -
CDR3 length: 13
J gene: TRBJ1-1
V gene: TRBV2
CDR3 DNA: TGTGCCTCTAACGGGTGGGCGAACACTGAAGCTTTCTTT
CDR3 protein: CASNGWANTEAFF

clone size: -
D gene: -
CDR3 length: 15
J gene: TRBJ2-2
V gene: TRBV5-8
CDR3 DNA: TGTGCCAGCAATATTCCGGGGCTGAACACCGGGGAGCTGTTTTTT
CDR3 protein: CASNIPGLNTGELFF

clone size: many
D gene: -
CDR3 length: 14
J gene: TRBJ1-6
V gene: TRBV24-1
CDR3 DNA: TGTGCCACCAGTGATACAGGGACTAATTCACCCCTCCACTTT
CDR3 protein: CATSDTGTNSPLHF

clone size: many
D gene: -
CDR3 length: 15
J gene: TRBJ2-4
V gene: TRBV11-2
CDR3 DNA: TGTGCCAGCAGCGCCCACGCCCTAGCCAAAAACATTCAGTACTTC
CDR3 protein: CASSAHALAKNIQYF

clone size: many
D gene: -
CDR3 length: 16
J gene: TRBJ2-1
V gene: TRBV6-1
CDR3 DNA: TGTGCCAGCAGCCCCCTCGGGGCCCAGCGGACTAATGAGCAGTTCTTC
CDR3 protein: CASSPLGAQRTNEQFF

clone size: few
D gene: -
CDR3 length: 13
J gene: TRBJ2-5
V gene: TRBV7-9
CDR3 DNA: TGTGCCAGCAGAAGGGACTTAGAAGAGACCCAGTACTTC
CDR3 protein: CASRRDLEETQYF

clone size: many
D gene: -
CDR3 length: 12
J gene: TRBJ1-1
V gene: TRBV28
CDR3 DNA: TGTGCCAGCTGGGACGCTAACACTGAAGCTTTCTTT
CDR3 protein: CASWDANTEAFF

clone size: few
D gene: -
CDR3 length: 15
J gene: TRBJ1-2
V gene: TRBV2
CDR3 DNA: TGTGCCAGCAGTCAACGCCAGGGATTGGGCTATGGCTACACCTTC
CDR3 protein: CASSQRQGLGYGYTF

clone size: -
D gene: -
CDR3 length: 14
J gene: TRBJ2-3
V gene: TRBV19
CDR3 DNA: TGTGCCAGTAGTATAGGGACTTACACAGATACGCAGTATTTT
CDR3 protein: CASSIGTYTDTQYF

clone size: -
D gene: TRBD2
CDR3 length: 16
J gene: TRBJ2-1
V gene: TRBV3-1
CDR3 DNA: TGTGCCAGCAGCCCACAGCGGGGGGGCCCCCCCAATGAGCAGTTCTTC
CDR3 protein: CASSPQRGGPPNEQFF

clone size: -
D gene: -
CDR3 length: 14
J gene: TRBJ1-5
V gene: TRBV5-1
CDR3 DNA: TGCGCCAGCAGCTTCGGCGACCAAGGACAGCCCCAGCATTTT
CDR3 protein: CASSFGDQGQPQHF

clone size: -
D gene: -
CDR3 length: 13
J gene: TRBJ1-1
V gene: TRBV29-1
CDR3 DNA: TGCAGCGTTGGGGCACAGATGAACACTGAAGCTTTCTTT
CDR3 protein: CSVGAQMNTEAFF

clone size: many
D gene: TRBD1
CDR3 length: 13
J gene: TRBJ1-2
V gene: TRBV2
CDR3 DNA: TGTGCCAGCAGTGTCAGGGACAGCTATGGCTACACCTTC
CDR3 protein: CASSVRDSYGYTF

clone size: -
D gene: -
CDR3 length: 15
J gene: TRBJ2-7
V gene: TRBV7-9
CDR3 DNA: TGTGCCAGCAGACCTCCACCCCAGTTTGGGTATGGGCAGTACTTC
CDR3 protein: CASRPPPQFGYGQYF

clone size: many
D gene: TRBD1
CDR3 length: 13
J gene: TRBJ1-4
V gene: TRBV29-1
CDR3 DNA: TGCAGCGTTACGGACAGGGGGCGGGAAAAACTGTTTTTT
CDR3 protein: CSVTDRGREKLFF

clone size: many
D gene: -
CDR3 length: 13
J gene: TRBJ1-1
V gene: TRBV30
CDR3 DNA: TGTGCCTGGAGTGTTGGACCGAACACTGAAGCTTTCTTT
CDR3 protein: CAWSVGPNTEAFF

clone size: -
D gene: -
CDR3 length: 14
J gene: TRBJ2-7
V gene: TRBV3-1
CDR3 DNA: TGTGCCAGCAGCCAAGAGGCCAGGGGCTACGAGCAGTACTTC
CDR3 protein: CASSQEARGYEQYF

clone size: -
D gene: -
CDR3 length: 15
J gene: TRBJ2-5
V gene: TRBV7-9
CDR3 DNA: TGTGCCAGCAGCTTAGAGGGGATCGGCCAAGAGACCCAGTACTTC
CDR3 protein: CASSLEGIGQETQYF